This T cell receptor (beta chain) was sequenced in a study of blood T cell repertoires in COVID-19. Overall study: The samples span acute and convalescent COVID-19 from the United States, Italy and Spain.

Those enrolled, adults aged about 18 to 89 years, came from fewer than 25 US areas. Trimming stripped 0 bases from V and 3 bases from J, with 12 bases between. The length of the CDR3 is 16 residues. Germline V CDR1 and CDR2: MGHDK, SYGVNS. Using immunoSEQ multiplex PCR, the repertoire was profiled, and TCRdb retains in-frame clones only, with some absent. The top ten clones hold around 4.6% of a sample with about 220,000 clones, about 80% of them seen once. The chain recombines TRBV25-1 with TRBJ2-1; a possible D gene is TRBD2 (5 bases). Source material: PBMCs or T cells enriched from blood (not recorded which). This sequence was found in a woman between 50 and 59 years old who had been exposed to COVID-19. CDR3 coding DNA: TGTGCCAGCAGTGAATATACCGAGGGATACTACAATGAGCAGTTCTTC. It translates to CASSEYTEGYYNEQFF.